The T cell receptor beta chain under discussion was sequenced for a study of identical twins. This clonotype has just a few counts. Its antigen remains unidentified. Template switching, a step in the protocol, added a universal primer site, and cDNA carried unique molecular identifiers. TCRdb reprocessed the 5' RACE reads with MiXCR, giving one entry per CDR3 protein. The sample includes 350,000 or so distinct CDR3 sequences, roughly 9% of them seen just once. Study-wide points: The study found weaker excess twin sharing in beta out-of-frame sequences.

There are 16 residues in the CDR3. J gave up 9 bases and V 5 bases, and 10 bases lay outside the gene matches. Germline CDR1 MGHDK, CDR2 SYGVNS. Sequencing input: naive T cells sorted from blood. The clonotype was recovered from a woman aged 45-65 years in good health. The chain couples TRBV25-1 to TRBJ2-1; 13 nucleotides align to TRBD2. The CDR3: CASSTPGLAGKGEQFF. In nucleotides, the CDR3 is TGTGCCAGCAGTACCCCGGGACTAGCGGGAAAGGGTGAGCAGTTCTTC.